This T cell receptor (beta chain) was profiled in a study of T-cell reconstitution after alpha-beta-depleted transplantation in children. The CDR3 sequence is 14 residues long. Trimming took 4 bases from V and 4 from J, leaving 13 bases between them. Germline V gene data show CDR1 as MNHNS and CDR2 as SASEGT. Study outcomes and limitations: Reported findings indicate that, about two months after transplant, alpha-beta T cells came from several hundred expanded clones, which were derived from non-depleted graft cells.

Note on this clonotype: Its antigen is unidentified.

Unique molecular identifiers were used in preparing the TCRbeta library. TCRdb re-called the PCR reads through MiXCR, storing one row per CDR3 protein. The profile shows about 230,000 distinct CDR3 sequences, approximately 10% of them singletons. This specimen consisted of PBMCs, obtained before TCRalphabeta/CD19-depleted stem cell transplant. This chain links TRBV6-1 with TRBJ1-2; D unclear. This TCR was recovered from a child under two years old with acute myeloid leukemia, due to receive a stem cell transplant. CDR3: CASSASEGSYGYTF. Here the CDR3 DNA reads TGTGCCAGCAGTGCTTCGGAGGGCTCCTATGGCTACACCTTC.